This T cell receptor (beta chain) was captured in a study of shared clonotypes between healthy human individuals. Cells designated naive CD8 were CD45RO-negative and were positively selected for CCR7, with terminally differentiated effector memory CD45RA+ cells excluded. The data were produced by immunoSEQ multiplex PCR, yet TCRdb's version contains in-frame clones alone and is incomplete. This sample has around 2,000,000 clones, with just under 95% found just once. This CDR3 comprises 13 residues. Germline V gene data show CDR1 as SEHNR and CDR2 as FQNEAQ (reference sequence). As concerns this clone: Germline and junction disagree at one end, which may indicate a read error.

This receptor was taken from a man aged 18 to 29 in good health. The sequencing sample was made of naive CD8+ T cells sorted from blood. J is TRBJ1-5 and V is TRBV7-9; unclear D gene. Here the CDR3 DNA reads TGTGCCAGCAGCCTAGCTCCCCTGGGGCCCCAGCATTTT. Translating gives CASSLAPLGPQHF.